These T cell receptor beta chains were read from a single sample in a study of beta chain features in type 1 diabetes. The method was immunoSEQ multiplex PCR; TCRdb's version includes in-frame clones alone and lacks a portion of them. The profile shows 240,000 or so clones, about 15% of them singletons. Sequencing was performed on naive CD4+ T cells from blood. The receptors shown here come from a man aged 25-40 years with type 1 diabetes. The CDR3 runs from the conserved cysteine through the conserved F or W.

J | V | CDR3
TRBJ1-3 | TRBV19 | CASRISGTLDSGNTIYF
TRBJ2-5 | TRBV5-1 | CASSPPLLNTGQETQYF
TRBJ1-4 | TRBV29-1 | CSVGGGSNEKLFF
TRBJ1-1 | TRBV7-8 | CASSLARLTGQSNTEAFF
TRBJ1-1 | TRBV12-5 | CASGETGLTEAFF
TRBJ1-1 | TRBV19 | CASSPPDSGNTEAFF
TRBJ1-1 | TRBV5-1 | CASSLSMGQGTEAFF
TRBJ2-2 | TRBV27 | CASSTQGSGTGELFF
TRBJ1-3 | TRBV2 | CASSEISGFGNTIYF
TRBJ2-3 | TRBV6-5 | CASSYGGTNTDTQYF
TRBJ2-1 | TRBV5-1 | CASSSTSGSIDEQFF
TRBJ2-7 | TRBV19 | CASRYAATSLSYEQYF
TRBJ2-1 | TRBV2 | CASNIAGPSANEQFF
TRBJ2-1 | TRBV7-2 | CASSPGLARYNEQFF
TRBJ1-2 | TRBV6-1 | CASSEALTGTGVYYGYTF
TRBJ2-2 | TRBV6-5 | CASSYDTVNTGELFF
TRBJ1-1 | TRBV9 | CASSVGQTRSLTEAFF